This T cell receptor beta chain was profiled in a study of T cell responses to AZD1222 COVID-19 vaccine. The overall study: Pooled together were second doses at about 4 or about 12 weeks. Overall study results and limits: Two AZD1222 doses significantly raised spike-specific TCR breadth and depth over controls.

This CDR3 contains 14 residues. The germline CDR1 and CDR2 sequences are MNHEY and SVGAGI. V gave up 6 bases and J gave up 1 base; unmatched junction bases: 4. Measured with immunoSEQ multiplex PCR; TCRdb has only the in-frame clones, and not every one. The sample carries some 130,000 clones, 65% to 90% recorded once. Concerning this clone itself: The antigen is unknown.

The sample was peripheral blood, taken on day 0 of AZD1222 vaccination. This chain uses TRBV6-5 with TRBJ1-1; TRBD1 matches at 8 bases. The sequence derives from an adult in good health. CDR3 nucleotides: TGTGCCAGCAGGAGGACAGGGAGGAACACTGAAGCTTTCTTT. It encodes CASRRTGRNTEAFF.